This T cell receptor (beta chain) emerged from a study of blood T cell repertoires in COVID-19. Background on the study: Acute-phase and convalescent COVID-19 samples originated in the United States, Italy and Spain. PBMCs, B-cell-depleted T cells, or T cells were the source of the cDNA or gDNA that made up the material.

The Seattle patients joined while their infection was active and were tracked longitudinally afterward. In the authors' workflow: Amplification with reference gene primers provided the estimates of nucleated cell counts. Here immunoSEQ multiplex PCR was the method, and the copy in TCRdb shows in-frame clones only, minus some. The V and J calls and clone size come from that table; D and trimming were worked out from the DNA. The sample includes under 200,000 clones, roughly 84% of them seen just once. Germline lookup yields CDR1 ENHRY and CDR2 SYGVKD. Trimming stripped 10 bases from V and 4 bases from J, with 9 bases between. The length of the CDR3 is 11 residues.

The clonotype was recovered from a woman aged 55-69 years with COVID-19, enrolled during active disease. V usage is TRBV10-3 and J usage is TRBJ2-3, with D unresolved. The sample comprised peripheral blood. DNA for the CDR3: TGTGCCACGAGCCAGGCAGATACGCAGTATTTT. Its translation: CATSQADTQYF.